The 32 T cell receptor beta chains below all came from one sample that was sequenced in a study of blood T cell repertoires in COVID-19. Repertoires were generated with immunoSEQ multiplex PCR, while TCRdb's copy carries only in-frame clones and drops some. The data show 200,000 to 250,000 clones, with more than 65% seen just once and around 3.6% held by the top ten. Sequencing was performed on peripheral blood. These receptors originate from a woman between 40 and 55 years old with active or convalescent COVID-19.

CDR3 residues: CASSPEGGTGETQYF. Written as DNA, the CDR3 is TGTGCCAGCTCACCCGAAGGGGGCACGGGAGAGACCCAGTACTTC. The V call is TRBV18, the J call TRBJ2-5; 7 positions match TRBD1. The CDR3 covers 15 residues. Looked up from germline, CDR1 is KGHSH and CDR2 is LQKENI. The V gene end was trimmed by 3 bases and the J gene end by 4 bases; junction bases not matched to a gene: 8.

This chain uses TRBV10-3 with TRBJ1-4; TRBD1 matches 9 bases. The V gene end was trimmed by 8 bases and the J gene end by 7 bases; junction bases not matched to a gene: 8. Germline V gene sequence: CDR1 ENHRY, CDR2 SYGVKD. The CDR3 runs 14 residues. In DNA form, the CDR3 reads TGTGCCATCCGGAAGGACAGGGGTAGTGAAAAACTGTTTTTT. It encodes CAIRKDRGSEKLFF.

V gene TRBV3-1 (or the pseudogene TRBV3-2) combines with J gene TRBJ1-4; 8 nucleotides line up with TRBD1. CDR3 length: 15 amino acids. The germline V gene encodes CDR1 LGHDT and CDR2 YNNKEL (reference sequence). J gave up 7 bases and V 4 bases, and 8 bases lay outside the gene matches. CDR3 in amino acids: CASSPQGASFEKLFF. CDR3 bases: TGTGCCAGCAGCCCTCAGGGGGCGAGTTTTGAAAAACTGTTTTTT.

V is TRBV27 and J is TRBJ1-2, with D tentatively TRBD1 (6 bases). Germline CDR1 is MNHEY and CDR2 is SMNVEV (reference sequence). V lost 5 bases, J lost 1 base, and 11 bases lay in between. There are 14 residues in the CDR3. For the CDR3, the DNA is TGTGCCAGCAGTCGACAGGCGGATAACTATGGCTACACCTTC. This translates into CASSRQADNYGYTF.

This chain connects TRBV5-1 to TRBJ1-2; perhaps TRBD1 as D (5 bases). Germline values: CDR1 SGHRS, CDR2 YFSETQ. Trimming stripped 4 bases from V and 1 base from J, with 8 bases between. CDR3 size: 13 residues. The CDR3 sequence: CASSETVNYGYTF. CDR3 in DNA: TGCGCCAGCAGCGAGACAGTTAACTATGGCTACACCTTC.

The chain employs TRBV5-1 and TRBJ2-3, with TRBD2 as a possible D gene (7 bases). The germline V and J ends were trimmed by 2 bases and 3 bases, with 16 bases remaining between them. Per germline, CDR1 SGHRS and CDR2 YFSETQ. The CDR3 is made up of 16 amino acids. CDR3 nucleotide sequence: TGCGCCAGCAGCTTTGGGGGGGCGCCCACGACAGATACGCAGTATTTT. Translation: CASSFGGAPTTDTQYF.

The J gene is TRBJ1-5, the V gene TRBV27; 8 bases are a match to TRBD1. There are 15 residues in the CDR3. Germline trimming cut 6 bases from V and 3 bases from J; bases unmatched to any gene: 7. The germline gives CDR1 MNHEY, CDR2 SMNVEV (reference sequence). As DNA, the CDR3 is TGTGCCAGCAGCCGGACAGGGAGTAACAATCAGCCCCAGCATTTT. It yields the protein CASSRTGSNNQPQHF.

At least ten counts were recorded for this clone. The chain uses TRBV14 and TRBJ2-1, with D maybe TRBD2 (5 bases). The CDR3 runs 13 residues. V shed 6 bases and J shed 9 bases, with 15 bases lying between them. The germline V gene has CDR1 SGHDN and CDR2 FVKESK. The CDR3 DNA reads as TGTGCCAGCAGAGGACCTAGCTGGGGTGAGCAGTTCTTC. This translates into CASRGPSWGEQFF. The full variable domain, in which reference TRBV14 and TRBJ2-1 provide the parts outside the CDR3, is EAGVTQFPSHSVIEKGQTVTLRCDPISGHDNLYWYRRVMGKEIKFLLHFVKESKQDESGMPNNRFLAERTGGTYSTLKVQPAELEDSGVYFCASRGPSWGEQFFGPGTRLTVL.

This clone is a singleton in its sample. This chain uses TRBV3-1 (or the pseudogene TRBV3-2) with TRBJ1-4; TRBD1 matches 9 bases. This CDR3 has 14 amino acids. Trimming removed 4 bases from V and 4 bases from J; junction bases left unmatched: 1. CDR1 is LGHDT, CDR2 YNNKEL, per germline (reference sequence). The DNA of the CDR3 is TGTGCCAGCAGCCTGGGACAGGGTAATGAAAAACTGTTTTTT. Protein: CASSLGQGNEKLFF.

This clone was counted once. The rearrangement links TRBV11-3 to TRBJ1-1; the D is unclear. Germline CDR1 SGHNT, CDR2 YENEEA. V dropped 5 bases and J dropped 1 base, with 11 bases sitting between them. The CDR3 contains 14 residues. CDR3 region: CASSGTAGNTEAFF. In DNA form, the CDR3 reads TGTGCCAGCAGCGGTACGGCAGGGAACACTGAAGCTTTCTTT.

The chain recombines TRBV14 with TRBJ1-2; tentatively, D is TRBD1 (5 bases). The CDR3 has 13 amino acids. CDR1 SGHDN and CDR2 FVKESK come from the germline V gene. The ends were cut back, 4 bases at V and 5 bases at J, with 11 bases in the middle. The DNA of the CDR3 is TGTGCCAGCAGCCCGGACACCTCATATGGCTACACCTTC. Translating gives CASSPDTSYGYTF.

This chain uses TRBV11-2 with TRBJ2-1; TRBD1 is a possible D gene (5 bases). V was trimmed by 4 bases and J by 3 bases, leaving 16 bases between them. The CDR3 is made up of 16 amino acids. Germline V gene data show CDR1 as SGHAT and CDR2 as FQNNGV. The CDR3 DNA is TGTGCCAGCAGCTCTCCGCAGGGTCCCATCTACAATGAGCAGTTCTTC. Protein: CASSSPQGPIYNEQFF.

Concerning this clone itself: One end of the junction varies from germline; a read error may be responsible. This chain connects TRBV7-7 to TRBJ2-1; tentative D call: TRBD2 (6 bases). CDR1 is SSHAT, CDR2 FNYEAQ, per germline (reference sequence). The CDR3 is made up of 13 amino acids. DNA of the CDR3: TGTGCTAGCAGCTTAGCAGGGACTTTTGAGCAGTTCTTC. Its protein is CASSLAGTFEQFF.

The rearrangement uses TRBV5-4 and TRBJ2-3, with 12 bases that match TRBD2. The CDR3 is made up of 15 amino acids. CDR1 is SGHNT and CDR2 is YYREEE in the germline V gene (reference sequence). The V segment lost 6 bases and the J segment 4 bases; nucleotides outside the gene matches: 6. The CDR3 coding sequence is TGTGCCAGCAACCTAGCGGGGGGGCCAGCAGATACGCAGTATTTT. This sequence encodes CASNLAGGPADTQYF.

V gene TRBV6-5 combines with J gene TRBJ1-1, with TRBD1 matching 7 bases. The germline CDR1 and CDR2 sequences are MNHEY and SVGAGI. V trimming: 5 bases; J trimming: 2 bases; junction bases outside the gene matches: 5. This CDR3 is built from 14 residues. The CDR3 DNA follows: TGTGCCAGCAGTCCGGGACAGACAAACACTGAAGCTTTCTTT. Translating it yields CASSPGQTNTEAFF.

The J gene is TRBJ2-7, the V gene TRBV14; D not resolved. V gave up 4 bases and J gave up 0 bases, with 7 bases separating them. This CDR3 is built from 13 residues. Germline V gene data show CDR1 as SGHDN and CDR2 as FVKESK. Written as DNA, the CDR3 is TGTGCCAGCAGCCCGTCGGGCTCCTACGAGCAGTACTTC. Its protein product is CASSPSGSYEQYF.

CDR3 protein: CASSIGQRGSEAFF. The CDR3 coding sequence is TGTGCCAGTAGTATAGGACAGCGTGGCTCCGAAGCTTTCTTT. The chain has TRBV19 and TRBJ1-1; TRBD1 might be the D (5 bases). The CDR3 spans 14 residues. V was pared by 1 base and J by 8 bases, with 14 bases between. Germline lookup yields CDR1 LNHDA and CDR2 SQIVND (reference sequence). Looking up the rest from reference TRBV19 and TRBJ1-1 gives the full variable domain: DGGITQSPKYLFRKEGQNVTLSCEQNLNHDAMYWYRQDPGQGLRLIYYSQIVNDFQKGDIAEGYSVSREKKESFPLTVTSAQKNPTAFYLCASSIGQRGSEAFFGQGTRLTVV.

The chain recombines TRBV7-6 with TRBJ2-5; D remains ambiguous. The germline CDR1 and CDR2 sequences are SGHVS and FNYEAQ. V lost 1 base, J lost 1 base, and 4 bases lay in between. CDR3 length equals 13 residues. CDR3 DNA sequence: TGTGCCAGCAGCTTAGTAGTCCAAGAGACCCAGTACTTC. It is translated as CASSLVVQETQYF.

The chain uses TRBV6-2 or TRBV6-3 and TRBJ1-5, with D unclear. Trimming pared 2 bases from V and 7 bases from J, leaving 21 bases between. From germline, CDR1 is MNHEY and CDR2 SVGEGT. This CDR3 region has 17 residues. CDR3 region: CASSYPRDSLRGQPQHF. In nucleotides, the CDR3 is TGTGCCAGCAGTTACCCCAGAGACTCTCTTCGGGGACAGCCCCAGCATTTT.

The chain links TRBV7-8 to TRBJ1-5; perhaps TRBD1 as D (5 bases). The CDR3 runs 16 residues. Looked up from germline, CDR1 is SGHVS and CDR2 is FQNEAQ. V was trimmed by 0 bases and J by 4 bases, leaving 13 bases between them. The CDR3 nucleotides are TGTGCCAGCAGCTTAGCCTTGGTGGGGCGAAATCAGCCCCAGCATTTT. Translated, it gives CASSLALVGRNQPQHF.

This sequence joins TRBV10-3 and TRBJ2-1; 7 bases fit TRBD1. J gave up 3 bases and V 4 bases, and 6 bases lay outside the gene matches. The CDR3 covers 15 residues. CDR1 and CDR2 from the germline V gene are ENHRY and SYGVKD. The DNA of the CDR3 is TGTGCCATCAGTGGAGGACAGGAGAACTACAATGAGCAGTTCTTC. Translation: CAISGGQENYNEQFF.

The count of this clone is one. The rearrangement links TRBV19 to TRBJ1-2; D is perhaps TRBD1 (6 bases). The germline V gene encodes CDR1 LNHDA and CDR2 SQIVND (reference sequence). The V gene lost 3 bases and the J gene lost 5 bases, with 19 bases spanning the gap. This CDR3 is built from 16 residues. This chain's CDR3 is CASSIRGGGDIYGYTF. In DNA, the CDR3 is TGTGCCAGTAGTATTCGTGGGGGGGGCGACATTTATGGCTACACCTTC.

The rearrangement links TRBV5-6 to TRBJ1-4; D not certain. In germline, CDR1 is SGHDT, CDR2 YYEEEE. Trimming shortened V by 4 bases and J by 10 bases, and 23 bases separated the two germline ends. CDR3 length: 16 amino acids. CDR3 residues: CASSHRRLTRERKLFF. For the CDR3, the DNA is TGTGCCAGCAGCCACCGCCGTCTGACTCGGGAAAGAAAACTGTTTTTT.

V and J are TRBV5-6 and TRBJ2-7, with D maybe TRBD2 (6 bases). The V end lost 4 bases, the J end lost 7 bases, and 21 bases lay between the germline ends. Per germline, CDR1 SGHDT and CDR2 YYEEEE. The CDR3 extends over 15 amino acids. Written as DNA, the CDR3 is TGTGCCAGCAGCCGGGAGTCCCAGGGATGGAGGGAGCAGTACGTC. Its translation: CASSRESQGWREQYV.

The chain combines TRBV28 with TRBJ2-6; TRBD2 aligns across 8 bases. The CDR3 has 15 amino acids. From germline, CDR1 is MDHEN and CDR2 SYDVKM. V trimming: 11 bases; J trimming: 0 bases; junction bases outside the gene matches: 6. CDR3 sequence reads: CAAGRGASGANVLTF. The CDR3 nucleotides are TGTGCCGCAGGGCGGGGGGCCTCTGGGGCCAACGTCCTGACTTTC.

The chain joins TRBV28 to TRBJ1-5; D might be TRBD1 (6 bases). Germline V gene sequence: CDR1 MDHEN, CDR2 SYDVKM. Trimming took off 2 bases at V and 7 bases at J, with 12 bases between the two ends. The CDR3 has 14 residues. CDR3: CASSLRGARQPQHF. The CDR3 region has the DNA TGTGCCAGCAGTTTACGGGGGGCGAGGCAGCCCCAGCATTTT.

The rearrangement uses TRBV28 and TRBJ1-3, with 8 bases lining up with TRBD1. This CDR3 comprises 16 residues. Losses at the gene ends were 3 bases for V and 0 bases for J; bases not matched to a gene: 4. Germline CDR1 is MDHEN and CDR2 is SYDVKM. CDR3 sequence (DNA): TGTGCCAGCAGTTTGACAGGGGACCTCTCTGGAAACACCATATATTTT. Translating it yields CASSLTGDLSGNTIYF.

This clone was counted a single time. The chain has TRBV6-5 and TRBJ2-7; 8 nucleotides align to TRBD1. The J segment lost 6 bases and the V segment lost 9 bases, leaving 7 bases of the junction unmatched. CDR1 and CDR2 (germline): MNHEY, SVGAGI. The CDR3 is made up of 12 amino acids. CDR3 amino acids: CASRTGPSEQYF. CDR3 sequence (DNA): TGTGCCAGTAGGACAGGGCCTAGCGAGCAGTACTTC.

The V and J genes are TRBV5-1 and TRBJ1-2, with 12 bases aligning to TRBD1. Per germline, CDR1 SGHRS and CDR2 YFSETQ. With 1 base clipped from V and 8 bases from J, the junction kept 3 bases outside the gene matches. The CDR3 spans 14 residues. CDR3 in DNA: TGCGCCAGCAGCTTGTGGGACAGGGGGCGAGGCTACACCTTC. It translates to CASSLWDRGRGYTF.

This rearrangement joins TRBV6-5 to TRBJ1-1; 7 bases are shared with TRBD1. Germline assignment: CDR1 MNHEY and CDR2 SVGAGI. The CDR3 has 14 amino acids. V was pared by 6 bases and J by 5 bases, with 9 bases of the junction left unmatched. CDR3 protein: CASSRDRGGTEAFF. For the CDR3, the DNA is TGTGCCAGCAGCCGGGACAGAGGAGGGACTGAAGCTTTCTTT.

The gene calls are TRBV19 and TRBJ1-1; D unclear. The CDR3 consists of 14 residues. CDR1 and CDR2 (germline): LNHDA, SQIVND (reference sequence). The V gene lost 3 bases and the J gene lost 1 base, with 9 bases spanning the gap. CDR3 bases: TGTGCCAGTAGTATGGTGTCAGGGAACACTGAAGCTTTCTTT. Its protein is CASSMVSGNTEAFF.

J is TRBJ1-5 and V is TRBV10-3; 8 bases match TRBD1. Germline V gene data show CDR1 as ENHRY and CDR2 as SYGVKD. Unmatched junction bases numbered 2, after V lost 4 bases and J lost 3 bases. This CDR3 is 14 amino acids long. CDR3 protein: CAISGGQDNQPQHF. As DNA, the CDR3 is TGTGCCATCAGTGGGGGACAGGACAATCAGCCCCAGCATTTT.